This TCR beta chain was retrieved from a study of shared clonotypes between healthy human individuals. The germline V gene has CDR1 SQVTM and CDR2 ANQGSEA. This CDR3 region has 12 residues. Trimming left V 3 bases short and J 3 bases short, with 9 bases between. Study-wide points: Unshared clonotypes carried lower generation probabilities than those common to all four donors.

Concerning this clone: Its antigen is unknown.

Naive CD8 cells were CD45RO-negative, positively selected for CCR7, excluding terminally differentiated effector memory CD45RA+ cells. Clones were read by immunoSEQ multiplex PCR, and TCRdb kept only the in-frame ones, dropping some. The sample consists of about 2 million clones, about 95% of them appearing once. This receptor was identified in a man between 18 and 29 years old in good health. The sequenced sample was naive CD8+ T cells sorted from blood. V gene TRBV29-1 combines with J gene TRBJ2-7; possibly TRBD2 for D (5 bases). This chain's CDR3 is CSVDAGGYEQYF. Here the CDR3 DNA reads TGCAGCGTTGACGCAGGAGGCTACGAGCAGTACTTC.